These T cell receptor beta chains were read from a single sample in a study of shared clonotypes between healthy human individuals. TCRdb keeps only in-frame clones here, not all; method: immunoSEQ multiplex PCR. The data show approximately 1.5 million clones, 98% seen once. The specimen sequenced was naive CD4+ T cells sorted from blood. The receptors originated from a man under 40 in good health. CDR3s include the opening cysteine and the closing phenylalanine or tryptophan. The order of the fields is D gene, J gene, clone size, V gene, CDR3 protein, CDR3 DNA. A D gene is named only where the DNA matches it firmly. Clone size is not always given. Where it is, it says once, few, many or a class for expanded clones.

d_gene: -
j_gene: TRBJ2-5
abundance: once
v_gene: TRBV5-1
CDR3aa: CASSDWTEQETQYF
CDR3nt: TGCGCCAGCAGCGACTGGACTGAACAAGAGACCCAGTACTTC

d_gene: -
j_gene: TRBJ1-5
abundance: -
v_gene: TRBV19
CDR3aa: CASSGRDQGKSIRNQPQHF
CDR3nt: TGTGCCAGTAGTGGGAGAGATCAGGGGAAGTCAATACGCAATCAGCCCCAGCATTTT

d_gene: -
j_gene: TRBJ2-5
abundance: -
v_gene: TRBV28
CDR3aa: CASSFYGDIGTQYF
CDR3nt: TGTGCCAGCAGTTTCTATGGGGATATTGGGACCCAGTACTTC

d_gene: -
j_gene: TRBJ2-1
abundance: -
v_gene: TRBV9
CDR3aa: CASSVASGYNEQFF
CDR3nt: TGTGCCAGCAGCGTAGCTTCAGGCTACAATGAGCAGTTCTTC

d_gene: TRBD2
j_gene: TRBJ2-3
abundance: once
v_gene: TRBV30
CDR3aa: CAWSEGGLAGITDTQYF
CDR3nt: TGTGCCTGGAGTGAAGGAGGACTAGCGGGTATTACAGATACGCAGTATTTT

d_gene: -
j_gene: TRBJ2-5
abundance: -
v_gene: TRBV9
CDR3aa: CASALGAQETQYF
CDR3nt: TGTGCCAGCGCGCTGGGGGCCCAAGAGACCCAGTACTTC

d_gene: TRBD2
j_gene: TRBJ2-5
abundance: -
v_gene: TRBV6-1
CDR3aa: CASRPRGGPGETQYF
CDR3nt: TGTGCCAGCAGACCCCGGGGGGGCCCTGGGGAGACCCAGTACTTC

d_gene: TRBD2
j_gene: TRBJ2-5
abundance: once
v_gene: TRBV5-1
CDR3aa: CASRVSGSWETQYF
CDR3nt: TGCGCCAGCAGAGTCAGCGGGAGTTGGGAGACCCAGTACTTC

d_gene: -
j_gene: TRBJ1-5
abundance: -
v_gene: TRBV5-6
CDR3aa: CASSLARGFGNQPQHF
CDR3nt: TGTGCCAGCAGCTTAGCCCGAGGGTTCGGCAATCAGCCCCAGCATTTT

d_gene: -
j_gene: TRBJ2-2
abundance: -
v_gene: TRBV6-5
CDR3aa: CASSPRASQHGELFF
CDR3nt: TGTGCCAGCAGCCCAAGGGCTAGCCAGCACGGGGAGCTGTTTTTT

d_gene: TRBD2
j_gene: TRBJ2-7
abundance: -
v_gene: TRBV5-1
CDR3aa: CASSLVGSGSYEQYF
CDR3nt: TGCGCCAGCAGCTTGGTGGGTAGCGGGAGTTACGAGCAGTACTTC

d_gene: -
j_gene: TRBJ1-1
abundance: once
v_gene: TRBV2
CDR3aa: CASCDSMNTEAFF
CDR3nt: TGTGCCAGCTGTGATAGTATGAACACTGAAGCTTTCTTT

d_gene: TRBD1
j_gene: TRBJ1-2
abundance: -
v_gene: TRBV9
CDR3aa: CASSVQKGREGAIYGYTF
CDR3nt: TGTGCCAGCAGCGTCCAGAAGGGGCGGGAGGGGGCGATCTATGGCTACACCTTC

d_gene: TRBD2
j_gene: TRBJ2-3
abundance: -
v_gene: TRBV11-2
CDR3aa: CASSLARGRLSTDTQYF
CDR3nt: TGTGCCAGCAGCTTAGCACGCGGGAGACTTAGCACAGATACGCAGTATTTT

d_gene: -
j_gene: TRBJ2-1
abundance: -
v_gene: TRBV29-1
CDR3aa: CSVEDLERGSYNEQFF
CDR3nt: TGCAGCGTTGAAGATTTGGAGAGAGGCTCCTACAATGAGCAGTTCTTC

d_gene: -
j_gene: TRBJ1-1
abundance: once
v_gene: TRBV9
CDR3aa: CASSESVTENTEAFF
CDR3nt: TGTGCCAGCAGCGAGTCAGTGACAGAGAACACTGAAGCTTTCTTT

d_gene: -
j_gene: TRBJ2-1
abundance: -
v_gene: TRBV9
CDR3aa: CASSVAGTAGNEQFF
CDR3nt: TGTGCCAGCAGCGTAGCTGGGACCGCCGGGAATGAGCAGTTCTTC

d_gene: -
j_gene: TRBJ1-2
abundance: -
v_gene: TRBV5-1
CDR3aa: CASSTRDTLNYGYTF
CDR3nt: TGCGCCAGCAGCACCCGGGACACATTAAACTATGGCTACACCTTC

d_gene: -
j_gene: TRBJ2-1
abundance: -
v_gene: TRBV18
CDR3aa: CASSPKGAAEQFF
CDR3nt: TGTGCCAGCTCACCGAAAGGGGCAGCTGAGCAGTTCTTC

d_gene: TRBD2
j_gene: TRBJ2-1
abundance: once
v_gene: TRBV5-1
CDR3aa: CASSGLAGGNRYNEQFF
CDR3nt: TGCGCCAGCAGCGGACTAGCGGGAGGGAACCGCTACAATGAGCAGTTCTTC

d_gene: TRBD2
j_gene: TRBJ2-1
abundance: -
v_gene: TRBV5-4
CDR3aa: CASSRRLAGASYNEQFF
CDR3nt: TGTGCCAGCAGCCGCCGACTAGCGGGAGCTTCCTACAATGAGCAGTTCTTC

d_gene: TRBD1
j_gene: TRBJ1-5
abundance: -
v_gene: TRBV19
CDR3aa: CASSPDRAQPQHF
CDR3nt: TGTGCCAGTAGCCCTGACAGGGCTCAGCCCCAGCATTTT

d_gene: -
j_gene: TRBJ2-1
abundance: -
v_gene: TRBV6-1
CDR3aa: CASSPKSNNEQFF
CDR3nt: TGTGCCAGCAGTCCAAAATCAAACAATGAGCAGTTCTTC

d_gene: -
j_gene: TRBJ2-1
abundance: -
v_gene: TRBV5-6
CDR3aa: CASSLAGRGSSYNEQFF
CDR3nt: TGTGCCAGCAGCTTGGCGGGGCGGGGTAGCTCCTACAATGAGCAGTTCTTC

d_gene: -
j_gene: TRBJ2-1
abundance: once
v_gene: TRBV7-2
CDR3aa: CASSLMTGRHNEQFF
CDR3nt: TGTGCCAGCAGCTTAATGACAGGGAGGCACAATGAGCAGTTCTTC

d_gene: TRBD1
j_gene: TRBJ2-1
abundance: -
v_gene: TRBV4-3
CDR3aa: CASSQESGGWYEQFF
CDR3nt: TGCGCCAGCAGCCAAGAGTCAGGGGGCTGGTATGAGCAGTTCTTC

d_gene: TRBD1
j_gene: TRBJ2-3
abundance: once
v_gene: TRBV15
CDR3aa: CATSREPPTGSGTDTQYF
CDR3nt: TGTGCCACCAGCAGAGAACCACCGACAGGGTCTGGCACAGATACGCAGTATTTT

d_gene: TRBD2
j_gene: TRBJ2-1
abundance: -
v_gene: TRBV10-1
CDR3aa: CASSPNIAGPSYNEQFF
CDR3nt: TGCGCCAGCAGCCCTAATATAGCGGGACCATCCTACAATGAGCAGTTCTTC

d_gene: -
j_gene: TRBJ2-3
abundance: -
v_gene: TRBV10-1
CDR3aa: CASSDPDGRGTDTQYF
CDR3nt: TGCGCCAGCAGTGACCCTGACGGTCGAGGCACAGATACGCAGTATTTT